This TCR beta chain was obtained from a study of cytomegalovirus exposure and HLA in healthy donors. Turning to this clone: Its target is unknown.

Use of 60 Vbeta and 13 Jbeta primers characterized the PCR. Sequencing was performed with immunoSEQ multiplex PCR; in TCRdb, only in-frame clones are kept and a portion is missing. The sample consists of some 250,000 clones, 82% of them appearing once. Whole-study findings and limits: Accurate predictions that matched the HLA-A and HLA-B alleles of most subjects were reportedly made from TCR beta sequences. A later analysis showed that HLA-associated TCR beta chains had undergone more clonal expansion than equally common others. The authors judged a highly shared variant cluster likely a sequencing artifact. In vitro confirmation showed three CMV-associated chains to be CMV antigen specific.

The source material was PBMCs. The source of this sequence is a woman between 40 and 55 years old in good health and CMV-seropositive.

CDR3 amino acids: CSVEEVRGEAFF. The DNA of the CDR3 is TGCAGCGTTGAAGAGGTTAGGGGTGAAGCTTTCTTT. The chain uses TRBV29-1 and TRBJ1-1; D possibly corresponds to TRBD1 (5 bases). V was clipped by 0 bases and J by 7 bases, with 9 bases between them. Germline CDR1 reads SQVTM; CDR2 reads ANQGSEA. The CDR3 sequence is 12 residues long.